What follows describes a single TCR beta chain. This clone was seen a handful of times. This receptor's antigen is unknown. Base qualities are not at hand, and no much larger clone is one base apart. TCRbeta CDR3 regions were amplified from genomic DNA using the immunoSEQ Assay, a bias-controlled multiplex PCR. Under the source paper's analysis protocol: Within the assay, amplification of reference gene primers was used to estimate how many nucleated cells each sample contained. To quantify the absolute abundance of each unique TCRbeta CDR3 rearrangement, sequence reads were collapsed and filtered. For each sample, productive Simpson clonality was calculated as the square root of Simpson's diversity index over productive rearrangements. Imported from immuneACCESS, the table was reduced by TCRdb to in-frame sequences with V and J called. These copies leave out some clones; in studies compared against another copy, an unresolved V gene accounts for under half, and the cause of the remainder is not known. That table gives V, J and clone size, and the DNA gave D and trimming. In this sample the table shows 65,000 to 80,000 clones, roughly four fifths of which occur a single time. Just over 20% of the sample is taken by the ten largest.

CDR1 MDHEN and CDR2 SYDVKM were looked up in the germline V gene. From the cysteine through the phenylalanine, the CDR3 covers 13 amino acids. Only CDR3 DNA is held: 39 bases, read in frame from base 1. Relative to germline, V is 3 bases shorter and J is 2 bases shorter, with 7 bases between their ends. The data are from a study of blood T cell repertoires in COVID-19 (dated by TCRdb to 2019 to 2021). For the study in its entirety: Collaborator samples came from the United States, Italy and Spain and covered acute and convalescent phases of COVID-19. HLA class I and class II types, where available, came from metadata supplied by the sample provider rather than from assay-based typing. The prospective study material was composed of cDNA or gDNA derived from T cells, B-cell-depleted T cells, or PBMCs. The dataset comprised deeply sampled blood TCRbeta repertoires from subjects exposed to, actively infected with, or recovered from COVID-19. A de-identified subject ID, COVID-19 status, age in years and sex were almost always included in the sample metadata. The repertoires were made available in a free public database intended to serve as a resource for research on the immune response to SARS-CoV-2. The samples were drawn from the first 160 participants of the ongoing ImmuneRACE study and from 950 to 1,500 subjects provided by 6 global collaborators. General study outcomes and caveats: The amount of clinical and demographic metadata varied by source and participant and was provided uncurated.

Collaborating institutions collected whole blood in K2EDTA tubes following their own protocols. For TCRbeta analysis, collaborator samples were shipped as frozen whole blood, as isolated PBMCs, or as DNA extracted from either sample type. This TCR was sampled from a human donor in a cohort sampled during active COVID-19. The V and J segments used are TRBV28 and TRBJ1-2; the D gene lacks a confident call. Sequencing used peripheral blood. The CDR3 amino acid sequence is: CASSFGQNYGYTF. The nucleotide sequence reads TGTGCCAGCAGTTTTGGGCAGAACTATGGCTACACCTTC.